This record looks at one T cell receptor beta chain sequence and its context. The data belong to a study of blood T cell repertoires in COVID-19. As for the study in general: The United States, Italy and Spain were the sources of the acute and convalescent COVID-19 samples. Sample material is recorded as cDNA or gDNA derived from T cells, B-cell-depleted T cells, or PBMCs.

Per germline, CDR1 SGHRS and CDR2 YFSETQ. There are 14 residues in the CDR3. V was pared by 4 bases and J by 2 bases, with 5 bases of the junction left unmatched. Patients of the Seattle cohort, enrolled during active infection, were followed longitudinally. Per the study methods: Counts of nucleated cells, estimated from reference gene primer amplification, were obtained. Produced via immunoSEQ multiplex PCR; TCRdb's table is partial and in-frame only. The V and J calls and the clone size are those of that table, but D and trimming were determined from the DNA. Among under 450,000 clones listed, approximately 88% were seen once.

The sequencing sample was made of peripheral blood. V is TRBV5-1 and J is TRBJ2-5, with 7 bases aligning to TRBD1. This sequence was found in a woman aged 45 to 65 with COVID-19, enrolled during active disease. The CDR3 DNA is TGCGCCAGCAGCGACCGACAGGGTCAAGAGACCCAGTACTTC. Translated: CASSDRQGQETQYF. Variable domain in full (rest from reference TRBV5-1 and TRBJ2-5): KAGVTQTPRYLIKTRGQQVTLSCSPISGHRSVSWYQQTPGQGLQFLFEYFSETQRNKGNFPGRFSGRQFSNSRSEMNVSTLELGDSALYLCASSDRQGQETQYFGPGTRLLVL.